The rows below give T cell receptor beta chains drawn from one sample of a study of shared clonotypes between healthy human individuals. TCRdb keeps only in-frame clones here, not all; method: immunoSEQ multiplex PCR. Of more than 450,000 clones listed, around 74% are singletons. The specimen sequenced was PBMCs. The receptors originated from a middle-aged woman in good health. Some clones in this sample may be carry-over from other donors' samples. Each CDR3 is given with its conserved first and last residue. Each record gives: J gene, V gene, D gene, clone size, CDR3 DNA, CDR3 protein. D genes are given only for firm matches. Only some rows state a clone size, as once, few, many or a class for expanded clones.

TRBJ2-2 | TRBV11-3 | NA | NA | TGTGCCAGCAGCTTCGTAACCGGGGAGCTGTTTTTT | CASSFVTGELFF
TRBJ2-2 | TRBV7-9 | NA | NA | TGTGCCAGCAAGGAGGGGGCGAATGGCAACACCGGGGAGCTGTTTTTT | CASKEGANGNTGELFF
TRBJ2-7 | TRBV6-1 | TRBD2 | NA | TGTGCCAGCAGGAGACTAGCGGGAGGGCTCTACGAGCAGTACTTC | CASRRLAGGLYEQYF
TRBJ2-5 | TRBV28 | TRBD1 | NA | TGTGCCAGCAGCCAGGACAGGGAGGTGGAGACCCAGTACTTC | CASSQDREVETQYF
TRBJ1-2 | TRBV30 | NA | NA | TGTGCCTGGGCTAGAGGGGCAGTTAACTATGGCTACACCTTC | CAWARGAVNYGYTF
TRBJ1-5 | TRBV30 | TRBD1 | NA | TGTGCCTGGTCGGGGCAGGGGGCGAATCAGCCCCAGCATTTT | CAWSGQGANQPQHF
TRBJ2-6 | TRBV27 | NA | NA | TGTGCCAGCAGCCCAAATACCGGGGCCAACGTCCTGACTTTC | CASSPNTGANVLTF
TRBJ2-4 | TRBV4-1 | TRBD1 | NA | TGCGCCAGCAGCCAAACAGGGGGAACTACTGTTGCCAAAAACATTCAGTACTTC | CASSQTGGTTVAKNIQYF
TRBJ2-1 | TRBV11-2 | TRBD2 | NA | TGTGCCAGCAGCCCTATGCTAGCGGGAGGGCCTTACAATGAGCAGTTCTTC | CASSPMLAGGPYNEQFF
TRBJ2-5 | TRBV25-1 | TRBD2 | NA | TGTGCCACAACTAGCGGAACGGAGACCCAGTACTTC | CATTSGTETQYF
TRBJ2-1 | TRBV28 | NA | once | TGTGCCAGCAGTTTATTTGGGACTTTCTACAATGAGCAGTTCTTC | CASSLFGTFYNEQFF
TRBJ2-1 | TRBV18 | NA | NA | TGTGCCAGCTCACCACAGACAGGTGGGTCTTACAATGAGCAGTTCTTC | CASSPQTGGSYNEQFF
TRBJ1-2 | TRBV30 | NA | few | TGTGCCTGGAGTAAGGGAAGGGATTATGGCTACACCTTC | CAWSKGRDYGYTF
TRBJ2-1 | TRBV14 | NA | NA | TGTGCCAGCAGCCAAGTCTTTGCGGGTCAGGGTGGTAACAATGAGCAGTTCTTC | CASSQVFAGQGGNNEQFF
TRBJ2-6 | TRBV27 | NA | NA | TGTGCCAGCACCCCTGGGCGGGGCGAAGTATCTGGGGCCAACGTCCTGACTTTC | CASTPGRGEVSGANVLTF
TRBJ1-1 | TRBV10-3 | TRBD1 | NA | TGTGCCATCGGACAGGGTACGAACACTGAAGCTTTCTTT | CAIGQGTNTEAFF
TRBJ2-3 | TRBV5-1 | TRBD2 | NA | TGCGCCAGCAGCTACTCTAGCGGGAGGAGAGATACGCAGTATTTT | CASSYSSGRRDTQYF
TRBJ2-1 | TRBV7-9 | NA | NA | TGTGCCAGCAGCTTCCGGCAGAACGCCTACAATGAGCAGTTCTTC | CASSFRQNAYNEQFF
TRBJ1-2 | TRBV4-2 | NA | few | TGTGCCAGCAGCTTCTTACAGGGCTATGGCTACACCTTC | CASSFLQGYGYTF
TRBJ2-3 | TRBV4-2 | TRBD2 | NA | TGTGCCAGCAGCCAACAAAAGCGGGGACTCTCCACAGATACGCAGTATTTT | CASSQQKRGLSTDTQYF
TRBJ2-1 | TRBV15 | NA | NA | TGTGCCACCAGTGGAAGACAGTACAATGAGCAGTTCTTC | CATSGRQYNEQFF
TRBJ2-5 | TRBV4-2 | NA | NA | TGTGCCAGCAGCCAAGATGACCTAGAGGGTGTGGAGACCCAGTACTTC | CASSQDDLEGVETQYF
TRBJ1-2 | TRBV5-4 | NA | few | TGTGCCAGCAGCTTGGGTGGGACGGGTAACTATGGCTACACCTTC | CASSLGGTGNYGYTF
TRBJ2-7 | TRBV30 | TRBD2 | many | TGTGCCTGGCGAAAAGCGGGAGGCTCCTACGAGCAGTACTTC | CAWRKAGGSYEQYF
TRBJ2-1 | TRBV9 | NA | few | TGTGCCAGCAGCGTAGGGGGAAACGCCTACAATGAGCAGTTCTTC | CASSVGGNAYNEQFF
TRBJ2-5 | TRBV5-1 | TRBD1 | NA | TGCGCCAGCAGCTCCGGGACAGGGGTAGAGGAGACCCAGTACTTC | CASSSGTGVEETQYF
TRBJ2-5 | TRBV4-1 | TRBD2 | NA | TGCGCCAGCAGCCATACCGGGACTAGGAAAGAGACCCAGTACTTC | CASSHTGTRKETQYF
TRBJ2-5 | TRBV29-1 | TRBD2 | NA | TGCAGCGGGCCTAGCGGGACACAAGAGACCCAGTACTTC | CSGPSGTQETQYF
TRBJ2-1 | TRBV27 | TRBD1 | NA | TGTGCCAGCAGTTTATCCCGGGGACAGGGAAACAATGAGCAGTTCTTC | CASSLSRGQGNNEQFF
TRBJ2-1 | TRBV5-1 | TRBD2 | few | TGCGCCAGCAGCTTGAGACTAGCGCACAATGAGCAGTTCTTC | CASSLRLAHNEQFF
TRBJ2-1 | TRBV9 | NA | NA | TGTGCCAGCAGCGTAGGTCCGGGACTTTCCTACAATGAGCAGTTCTTC | CASSVGPGLSYNEQFF
TRBJ2-5 | TRBV4-1 | TRBD2 | NA | TGCGCCAGCAGCCAACGGCTAGCGGGAGGGCCAGGTGAGACCCAGTACTTC | CASSQRLAGGPGETQYF
TRBJ2-1 | TRBV14 | TRBD1 | many | TGTGCCAGCAGCTTTACGACCGGGACAGGGAAGTTTGAGTCCTACAATGAGCAGTTCTTC | CASSFTTGTGKFESYNEQFF
TRBJ2-7 | TRBV5-1 | TRBD1 | NA | TGCGCCAGCAGCCCTGACAGGGACCGCTACGAGCAGTACTTC | CASSPDRDRYEQYF
TRBJ2-2 | TRBV19 | TRBD2 | NA | TGTGCCAGTGGTTTAGTATGGACTAGCGGGAGTATAGGGGAGCTGTTTTTT | CASGLVWTSGSIGELFF
TRBJ2-7 | TRBV28 | NA | NA | TGTGCCAGCAGTTTCTTTTCTCCTCCTGGGGAGCAGTACTTC | CASSFFSPPGEQYF
TRBJ2-7 | TRBV7-6 | TRBD2 | NA | TGTGCCAGCAGCTCGAGACTAGCGGGAGGGGCTAGCTCCTACGAGCAGTACTTC | CASSSRLAGGASSYEQYF
TRBJ2-3 | TRBV10-2 | TRBD2 | few | TGCGCCAGCAGGGGGACTAGCGAAAGCACAGATACGCAGTATTTT | CASRGTSESTDTQYF
TRBJ2-7 | TRBV10-3 | TRBD1 | NA | TGTGCCTCCTCGACAGGGGAGGCGGTCCACGAGCAGTACTTC | CASSTGEAVHEQYF
TRBJ2-1 | TRBV27 | NA | once | TGTGCCAGCAGCCCGGGGACCTCATTCTTCTACAATGAGCAGTTCTTC | CASSPGTSFFYNEQFF